Reported below is one T cell receptor beta chain. The sample is drawn from a study of blood T cell repertoires in COVID-19. Overall study: The study drew acute and convalescent COVID-19 samples from the United States, Italy and Spain. PBMCs, B-cell-depleted T cells, or T cells provided the cDNA or gDNA that made up the material.

In the original workflow: The assay estimated nucleated cells by amplifying reference gene primers. Here immunoSEQ multiplex PCR was the method, and the copy in TCRdb shows in-frame clones only, minus some. From that table come the V and J calls and clone size; the DNA was used to work out D and trimming. The table lists over 140,000 clones, over 65% of them singletons, with 3.5% to 5% in the top ten. The CDR3 contains 12 residues. Deletions cut 2 bases from V and 11 bases from J, with 12 bases between. The TCR comes from an elderly woman with active or convalescent COVID-19. The specimen sequenced was peripheral blood. The V call is TRBV12-3 or TRBV12-4, the J call TRBJ1-1; D uncertain. The CDR3 protein is CASSLRGREAFF. CDR3 sequence (DNA): TGTGCCAGCAGTTTACGCGGCAGAGAGGCTTTCTTT.